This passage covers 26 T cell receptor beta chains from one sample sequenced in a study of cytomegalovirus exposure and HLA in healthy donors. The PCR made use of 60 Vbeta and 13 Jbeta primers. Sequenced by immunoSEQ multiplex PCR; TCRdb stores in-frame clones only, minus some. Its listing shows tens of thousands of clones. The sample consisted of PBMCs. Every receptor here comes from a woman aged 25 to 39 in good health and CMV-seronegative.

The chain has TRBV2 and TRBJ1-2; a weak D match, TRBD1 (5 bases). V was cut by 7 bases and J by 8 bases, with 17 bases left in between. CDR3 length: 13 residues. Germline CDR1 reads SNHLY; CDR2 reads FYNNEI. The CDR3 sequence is CASTLPSGLGYTF. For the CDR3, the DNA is TGTGCCAGCACCCTTCCGTCAGGGCTCGGCTACACCTTC. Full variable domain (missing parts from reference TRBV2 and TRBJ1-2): EPEVTQTPSHQVTQMGQEVILRCVPISNHLYFYWYRQILGQKVEFLVSFYNNEISEKSEIFDDQFSVERPDGSNFTLKIRSTKLEDSAMYFCASTLPSGLGYTFGSGTRLTVV.

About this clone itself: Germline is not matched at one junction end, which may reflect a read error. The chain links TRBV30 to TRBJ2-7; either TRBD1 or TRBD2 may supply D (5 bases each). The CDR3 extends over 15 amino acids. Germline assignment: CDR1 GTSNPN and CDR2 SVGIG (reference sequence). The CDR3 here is CAGSHNLGQGSEQYF. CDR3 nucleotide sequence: TGTGCCGGGAGTCACAACCTTGGACAAGGCTCCGAGCAGTACTTC.

The CDR3 is CASSLWGTANTEAFF. In nucleotides, the CDR3 is TGTGCCAGCAGCTTGTGGGGGACAGCGAACACTGAAGCTTTCTTT. The chain joins TRBV5-6 to TRBJ1-1; 7 nucleotides line up with TRBD1. The CDR3 has 15 residues. Looked up from germline, CDR1 is SGHDT and CDR2 is YYEEEE. Germline trimming cut 1 base from V and 1 base from J; bases unmatched to any gene: 4.

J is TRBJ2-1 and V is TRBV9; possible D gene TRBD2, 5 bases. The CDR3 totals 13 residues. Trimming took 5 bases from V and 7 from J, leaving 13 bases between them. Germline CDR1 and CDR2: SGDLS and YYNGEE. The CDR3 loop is CASSGTRTNEQFF. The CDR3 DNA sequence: TGTGCCAGCAGTGGAACGAGGACTAATGAGCAGTTCTTC.

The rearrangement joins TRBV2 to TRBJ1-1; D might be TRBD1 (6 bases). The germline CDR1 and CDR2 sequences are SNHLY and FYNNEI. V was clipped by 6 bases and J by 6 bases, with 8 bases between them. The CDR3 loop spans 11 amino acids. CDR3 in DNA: TGTGCCAGCAGGGCAGGGGCTGAAGCTTTCTTT. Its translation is CASRAGAEAFF.

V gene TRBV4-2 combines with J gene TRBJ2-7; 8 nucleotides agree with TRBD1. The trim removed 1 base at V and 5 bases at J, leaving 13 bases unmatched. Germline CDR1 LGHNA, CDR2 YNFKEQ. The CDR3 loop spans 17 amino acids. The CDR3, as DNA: TGTGCCAGCAGCCAAGTAGGGGGAGGAGCAGGGGGCGACGAGCAGTACTTC. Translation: CASSQVGGGAGGDEQYF.

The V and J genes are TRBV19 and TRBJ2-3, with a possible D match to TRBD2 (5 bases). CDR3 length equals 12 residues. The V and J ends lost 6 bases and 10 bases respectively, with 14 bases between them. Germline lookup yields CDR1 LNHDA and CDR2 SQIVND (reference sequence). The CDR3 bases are TGTGCCAGTAGGCGCGCCGCCGGGGCGCAGTATTTT. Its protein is CASRRAAGAQYF. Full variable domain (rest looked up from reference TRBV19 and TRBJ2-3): DGGITQSPKYLFRKEGQNVTLSCEQNLNHDAMYWYRQDPGQGLRLIYYSQIVNDFQKGDIAEGYSVSREKKESFPLTVTSAQKNPTAFYLCASRRAAGAQYFGPGTRLTVL.

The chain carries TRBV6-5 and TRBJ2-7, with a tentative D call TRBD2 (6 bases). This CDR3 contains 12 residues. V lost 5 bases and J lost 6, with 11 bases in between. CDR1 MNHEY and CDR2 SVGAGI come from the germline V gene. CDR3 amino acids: CASSKGTAEQYF. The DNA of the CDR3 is TGTGCCAGCAGTAAAGGGACTGCCGAGCAGTACTTC.

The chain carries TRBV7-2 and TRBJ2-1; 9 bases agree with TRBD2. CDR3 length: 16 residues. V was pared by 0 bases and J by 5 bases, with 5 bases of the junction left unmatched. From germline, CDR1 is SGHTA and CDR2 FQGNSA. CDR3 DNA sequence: TGTGCCAGCAGCTTAGCGTCTAGCGGGAACGACAATGAGCAGTTCTTC. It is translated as CASSLASSGNDNEQFF.

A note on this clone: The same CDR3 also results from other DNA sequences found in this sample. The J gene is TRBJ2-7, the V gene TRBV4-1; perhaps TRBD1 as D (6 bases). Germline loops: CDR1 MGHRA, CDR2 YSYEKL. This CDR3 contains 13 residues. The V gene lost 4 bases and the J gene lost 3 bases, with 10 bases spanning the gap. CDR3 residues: CASSLQQGYEQYF. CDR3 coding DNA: TGCGCCAGCAGCCTCCAACAGGGCTACGAGCAGTACTTC.

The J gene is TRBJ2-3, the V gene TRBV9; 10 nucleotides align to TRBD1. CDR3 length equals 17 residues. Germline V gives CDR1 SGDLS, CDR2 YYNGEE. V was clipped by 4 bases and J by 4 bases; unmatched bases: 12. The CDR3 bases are TGTGCCAGCAGCCCACGGGACAGGGGAGGCTTCCCAGATACGCAGTATTTT. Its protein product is CASSPRDRGGFPDTQYF. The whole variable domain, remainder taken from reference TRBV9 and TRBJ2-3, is DSGVTQTPKHLITATGQRVTLRCSPRSGDLSVYWYQQSLDQGLQFLIQYYNGEERAKGNILERFSAQQFPDLHSELNLSSLELGDSALYFCASSPRDRGGFPDTQYFGPGTRLTVL.

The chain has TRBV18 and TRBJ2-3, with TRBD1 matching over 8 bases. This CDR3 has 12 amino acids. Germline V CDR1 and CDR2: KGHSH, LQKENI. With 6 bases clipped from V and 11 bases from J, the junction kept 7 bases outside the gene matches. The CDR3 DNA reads TGTGCCAGCTCCCCCGGACAGGGCCAGCAGTATTTT. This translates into CASSPGQGQQYF.

The CDR3 nucleotides read TGTGCCAGCAGCGTTTGGGACAGTGCCTACGAGCAGTACTTC. Translated: CASSVWDSAYEQYF. The rearrangement uses TRBV9 and TRBJ2-7, with 7 bases lining up with TRBD1. Germline V gene data show CDR1 as SGDLS and CDR2 as YYNGEE. The trim removed 2 bases at V and 2 bases at J, leaving 4 bases unmatched. CDR3 length: 14 amino acids.

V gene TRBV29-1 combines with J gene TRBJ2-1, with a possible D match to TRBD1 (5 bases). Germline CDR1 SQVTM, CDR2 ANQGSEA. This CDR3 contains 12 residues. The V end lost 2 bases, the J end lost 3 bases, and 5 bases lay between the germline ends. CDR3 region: CSVEQGYNEQFF. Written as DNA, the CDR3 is TGCAGCGTTGAACAGGGCTACAATGAGCAGTTCTTC.

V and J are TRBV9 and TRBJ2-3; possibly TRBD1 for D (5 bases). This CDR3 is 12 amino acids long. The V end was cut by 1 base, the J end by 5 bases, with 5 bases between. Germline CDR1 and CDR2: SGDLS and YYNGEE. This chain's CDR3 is CASSVRGDTQYF. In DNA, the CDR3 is TGTGCCAGCAGCGTAAGGGGAGATACGCAGTATTTT.

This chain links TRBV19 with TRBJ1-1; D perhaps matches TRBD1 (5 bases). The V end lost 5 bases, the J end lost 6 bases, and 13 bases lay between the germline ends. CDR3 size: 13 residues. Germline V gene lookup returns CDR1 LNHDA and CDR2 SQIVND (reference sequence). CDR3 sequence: CASSAQGIPEAFF. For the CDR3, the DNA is TGTGCCAGTAGTGCGCAGGGAATCCCTGAAGCTTTCTTT. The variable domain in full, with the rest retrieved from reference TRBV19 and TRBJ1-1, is DGGITQSPKYLFRKEGQNVTLSCEQNLNHDAMYWYRQDPGQGLRLIYYSQIVNDFQKGDIAEGYSVSREKKESFPLTVTSAQKNPTAFYLCASSAQGIPEAFFGQGTRLTVV.

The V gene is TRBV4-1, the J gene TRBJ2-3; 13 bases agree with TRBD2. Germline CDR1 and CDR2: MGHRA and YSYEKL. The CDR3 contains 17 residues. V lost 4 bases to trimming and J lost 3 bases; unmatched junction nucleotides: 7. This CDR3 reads CASSPTLAGGPTDTQYF. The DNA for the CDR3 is TGCGCCAGCAGCCCGACACTAGCGGGAGGGCCAACAGATACGCAGTATTTT.

CDR3 loop: CASSTTGGWYNEQFF. The CDR3 bases are TGTGCCAGCAGTACTACAGGGGGCTGGTACAATGAGCAGTTCTTC. V usage is TRBV6-5 and J usage is TRBJ2-1; TRBD1 agrees at 9 bases. Germline CDR1 and CDR2: MNHEY and SVGAGI. Germline trimming cut 5 bases from V and 4 bases from J; bases unmatched to any gene: 6. This CDR3 contains 15 residues.

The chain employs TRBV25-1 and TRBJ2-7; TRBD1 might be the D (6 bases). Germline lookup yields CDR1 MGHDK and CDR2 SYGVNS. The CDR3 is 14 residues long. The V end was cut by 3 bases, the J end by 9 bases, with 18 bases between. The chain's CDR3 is CASSDSRRPRGQYF. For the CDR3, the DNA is TGTGCCAGCAGTGATAGCCGAAGACCCAGGGGGCAGTACTTC.

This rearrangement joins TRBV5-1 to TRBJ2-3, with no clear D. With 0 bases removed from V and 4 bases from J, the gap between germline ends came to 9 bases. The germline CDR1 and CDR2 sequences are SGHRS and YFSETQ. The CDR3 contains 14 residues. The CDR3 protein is CASSLATSPDTQYF. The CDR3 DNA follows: TGCGCCAGCAGCTTGGCCACTTCCCCAGATACGCAGTATTTT.

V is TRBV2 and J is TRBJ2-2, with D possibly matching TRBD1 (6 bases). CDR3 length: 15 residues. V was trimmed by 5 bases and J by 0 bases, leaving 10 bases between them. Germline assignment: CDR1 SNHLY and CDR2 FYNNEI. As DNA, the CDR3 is TGTGCCAGCAGTTTGGGACAAACGAACACCGGGGAGCTGTTTTTT. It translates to CASSLGQTNTGELFF.

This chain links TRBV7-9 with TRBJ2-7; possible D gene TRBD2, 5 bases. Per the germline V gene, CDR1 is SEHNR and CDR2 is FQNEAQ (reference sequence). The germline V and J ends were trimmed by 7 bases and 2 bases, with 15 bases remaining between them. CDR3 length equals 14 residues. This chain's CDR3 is CASTFSGSAYEQYF. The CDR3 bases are TGTGCCAGCACCTTCTCGGGGAGCGCCTACGAGCAGTACTTC.

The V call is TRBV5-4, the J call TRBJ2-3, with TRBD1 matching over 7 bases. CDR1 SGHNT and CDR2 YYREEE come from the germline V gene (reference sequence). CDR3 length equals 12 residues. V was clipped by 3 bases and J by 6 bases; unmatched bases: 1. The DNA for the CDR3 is TGTGCCAGCAGCTCAGGGGGTGATACGCAGTATTTT. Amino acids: CASSSGGDTQYF.

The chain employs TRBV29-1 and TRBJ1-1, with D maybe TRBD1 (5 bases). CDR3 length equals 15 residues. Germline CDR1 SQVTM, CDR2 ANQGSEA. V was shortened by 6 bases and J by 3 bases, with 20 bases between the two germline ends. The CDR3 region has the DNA TGCAGCGTGGGGCGGGTGCGGGGCATAGACACTGAAGCTTTCTTT. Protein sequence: CSVGRVRGIDTEAFF. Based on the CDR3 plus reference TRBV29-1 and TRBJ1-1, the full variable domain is SAVISQKPSRDICQRGTSLTIQCQVDSQVTMMFWYRQQPGQSLTLIATANQGSEATYESGFVIDKFPISRPNLTFSTLTVSNMSPEDSSIYLCSVGRVRGIDTEAFFGQGTRLTVV.

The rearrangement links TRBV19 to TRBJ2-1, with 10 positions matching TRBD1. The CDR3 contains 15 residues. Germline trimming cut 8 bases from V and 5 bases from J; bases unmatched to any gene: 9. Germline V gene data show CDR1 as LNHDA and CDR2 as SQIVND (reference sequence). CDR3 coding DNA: TGTGCCAGTTCCAGGGGGACAGGGGATGACAATGAGCAGTTCTTC. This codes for CASSRGTGDDNEQFF.

For the CDR3, the DNA is TGCGCCAGCAGCAACCAGGGACTAGCGGGAGTTGAGCAGTACTTC. Translation gives CASSNQGLAGVEQYF. The chain links TRBV5-1 to TRBJ2-7, with 14 positions matching TRBD2. There are 15 residues in the CDR3. With V trimmed by 4 bases and J by 7 bases, 7 bases remained unmatched. Germline V gene lookup returns CDR1 SGHRS and CDR2 YFSETQ.